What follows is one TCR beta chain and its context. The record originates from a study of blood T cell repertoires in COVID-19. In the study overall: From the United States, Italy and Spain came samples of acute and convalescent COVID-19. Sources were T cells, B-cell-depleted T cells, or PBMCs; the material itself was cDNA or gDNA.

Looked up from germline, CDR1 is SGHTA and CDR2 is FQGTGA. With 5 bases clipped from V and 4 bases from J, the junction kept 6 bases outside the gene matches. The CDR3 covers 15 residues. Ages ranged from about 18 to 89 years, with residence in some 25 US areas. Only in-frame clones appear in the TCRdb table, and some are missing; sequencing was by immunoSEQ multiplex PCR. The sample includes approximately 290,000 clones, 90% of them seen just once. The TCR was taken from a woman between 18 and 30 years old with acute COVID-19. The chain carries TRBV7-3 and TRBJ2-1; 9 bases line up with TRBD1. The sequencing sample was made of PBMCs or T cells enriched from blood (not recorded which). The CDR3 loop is CASSRRGQGYNEQFF. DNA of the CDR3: TGTGCCAGCAGCCGGCGGGGACAGGGATACAATGAGCAGTTCTTC.